This TCR beta chain is drawn from a study of cytomegalovirus exposure and HLA in healthy donors. Findings and caveats of the study: Presence/absence analyses assumed roughly uniform sequencing depth across donors, which may not hold.

About this clone: Its antigen remains unidentified.

13 Jbeta primers and 60 Vbeta primers were used for the PCR. Data came from immunoSEQ multiplex PCR; TCRdb stores just in-frame clones and leaves some out. The sample lists roughly 100,000 clones, over 70% occurring once. J was trimmed by 2 bases and V by 5 bases; bases with no gene match: 15. This CDR3 spans 18 amino acids. Germline V gene lookup returns CDR1 SGHDN and CDR2 FVKESK. This clonotype was sampled from a man aged 25-45 years in good health and CMV-seronegative. The chain recombines TRBV14 with TRBJ2-1; 7 bases line up with TRBD2. Sequencing was carried out using PBMCs. The CDR3 nucleotides are TGTGCCAGCAGCGCGCAGGGTCGAGGGAGGGCGGCCTACAATGAGCAGTTCTTC. Its protein is CASSAQGRGRAAYNEQFF.